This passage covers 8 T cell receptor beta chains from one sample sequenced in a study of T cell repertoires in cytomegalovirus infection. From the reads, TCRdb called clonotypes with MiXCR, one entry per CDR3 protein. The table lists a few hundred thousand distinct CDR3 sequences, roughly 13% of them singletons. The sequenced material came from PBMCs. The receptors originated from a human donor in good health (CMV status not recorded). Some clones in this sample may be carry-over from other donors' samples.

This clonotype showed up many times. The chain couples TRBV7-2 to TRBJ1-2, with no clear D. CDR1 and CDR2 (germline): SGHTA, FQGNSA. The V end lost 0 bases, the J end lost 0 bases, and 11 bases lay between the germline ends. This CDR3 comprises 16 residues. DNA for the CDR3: TGTGCCAGCAGCTTAGCGCTCGGCTGGACTAACTATGGCTACACCTTC. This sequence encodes CASSLALGWTNYGYTF.

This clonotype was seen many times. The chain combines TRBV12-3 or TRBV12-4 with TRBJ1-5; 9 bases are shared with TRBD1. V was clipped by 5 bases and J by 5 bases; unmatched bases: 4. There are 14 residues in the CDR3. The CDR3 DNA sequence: TGTGCCAGCAGTCCCACAGGGGGCCATCAGCCCCAGCATTTT. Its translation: CASSPTGGHQPQHF.

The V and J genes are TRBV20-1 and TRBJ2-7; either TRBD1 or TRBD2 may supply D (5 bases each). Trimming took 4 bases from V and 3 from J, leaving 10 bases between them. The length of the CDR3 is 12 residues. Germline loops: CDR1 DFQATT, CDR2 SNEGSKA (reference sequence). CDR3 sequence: CSATGTVYEQYF. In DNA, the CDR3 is TGCAGTGCTACCGGGACCGTCTACGAGCAGTACTTC.

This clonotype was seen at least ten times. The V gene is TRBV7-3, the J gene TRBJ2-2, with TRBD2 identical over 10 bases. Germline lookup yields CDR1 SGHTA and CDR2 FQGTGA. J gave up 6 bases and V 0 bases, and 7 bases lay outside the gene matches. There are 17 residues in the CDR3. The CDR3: CASSLTGASGSSGELFF. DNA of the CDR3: TGTGCCAGCAGCTTAACTGGGGCTAGCGGGAGTTCCGGGGAGCTGTTTTTT.

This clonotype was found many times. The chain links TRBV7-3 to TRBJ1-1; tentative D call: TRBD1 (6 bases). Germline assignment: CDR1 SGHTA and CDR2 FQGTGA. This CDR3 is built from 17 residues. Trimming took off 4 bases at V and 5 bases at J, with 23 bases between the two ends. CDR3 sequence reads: CASSSQPLQGGRTEAFF. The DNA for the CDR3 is TGTGCCAGCAGCTCACAACCATTACAGGGTGGGAGGACTGAAGCTTTCTTT.

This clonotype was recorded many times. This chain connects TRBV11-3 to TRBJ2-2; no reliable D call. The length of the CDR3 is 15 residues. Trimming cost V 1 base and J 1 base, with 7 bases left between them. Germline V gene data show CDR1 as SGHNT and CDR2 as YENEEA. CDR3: CASSLATQNTGELFF. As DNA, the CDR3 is TGTGCCAGCAGCTTAGCCACACAGAACACCGGGGAGCTGTTTTTT.

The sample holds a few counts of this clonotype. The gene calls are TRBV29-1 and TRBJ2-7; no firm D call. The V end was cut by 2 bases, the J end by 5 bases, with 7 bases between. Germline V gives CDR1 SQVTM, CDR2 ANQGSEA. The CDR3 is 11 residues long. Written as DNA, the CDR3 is TGCAGCGTTGAAAATGTGGACGAGCAGTACTTC. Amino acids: CSVENVDEQYF.

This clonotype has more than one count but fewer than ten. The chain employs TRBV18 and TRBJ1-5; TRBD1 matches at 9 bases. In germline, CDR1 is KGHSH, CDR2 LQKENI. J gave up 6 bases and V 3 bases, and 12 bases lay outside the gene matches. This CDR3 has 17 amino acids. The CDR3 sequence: CASSPTRLDRGSQPQHF. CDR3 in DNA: TGTGCCAGCTCACCTACTCGCCTGGACAGGGGTTCTCAGCCCCAGCATTTT.